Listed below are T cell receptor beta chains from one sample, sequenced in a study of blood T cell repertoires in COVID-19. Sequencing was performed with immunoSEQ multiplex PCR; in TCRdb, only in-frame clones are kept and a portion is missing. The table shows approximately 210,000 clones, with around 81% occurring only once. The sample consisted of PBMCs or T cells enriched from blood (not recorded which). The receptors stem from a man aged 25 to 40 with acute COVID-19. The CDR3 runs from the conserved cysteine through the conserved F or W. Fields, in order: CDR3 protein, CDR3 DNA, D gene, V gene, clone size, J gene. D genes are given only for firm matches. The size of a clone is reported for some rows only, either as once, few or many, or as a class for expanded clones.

CDR3: CASSPGQFVGNTIYF
DNA: TGTGCCAGCAGCCCAGGACAGTTTGTCGGAAACACCATATATTTT
D: .
V: TRBV5-5
size: .
J: TRBJ1-3

CDR3: CASSPDSFNYGYTF
DNA: TGTGCCAGCAGCCCGGACAGTTTTAACTATGGCTACACCTTC
D: .
V: TRBV11-2
size: .
J: TRBJ1-2

CDR3: CAISPGVGEKLFF
DNA: TGTGCCATCAGCCCAGGGGTTGGTGAAAAACTGTTTTTT
D: .
V: TRBV10-3
size: once
J: TRBJ1-4

CDR3: CASRPGTRDEQYF
DNA: TGTGCCAGCAGACCCGGGACTCGGGACGAGCAGTACTTC
D: .
V: TRBV12-3/TRBV12-4
size: .
J: TRBJ2-7

CDR3: CAISQSGTGPSNYGYTF
DNA: TGTGCCATCAGTCAGAGCGGGACAGGCCCATCTAACTATGGCTACACCTTC
D: TRBD1
V: TRBV10-3
size: .
J: TRBJ1-2

CDR3: CAWYRGRGTEAFF
DNA: TGTGCCTGGTACAGGGGAAGGGGCACTGAAGCTTTCTTT
D: TRBD1
V: TRBV30
size: .
J: TRBJ1-1

CDR3: CSVSSQGVKGNTIYF
DNA: TGCAGCGTAAGCTCCCAGGGGGTCAAAGGAAACACCATATATTTT
D: TRBD1
V: TRBV29-1
size: .
J: TRBJ1-3

CDR3: CASSGLGFTDTQYF
DNA: TGTGCCAGCAGCGGACTGGGATTCACAGATACGCAGTATTTT
D: .
V: TRBV5-4
size: .
J: TRBJ2-3

CDR3: CSVNKNFNGDTQYF
DNA: TGCAGCGTAAACAAGAACTTTAACGGGGATACGCAGTATTTT
D: .
V: TRBV29-1
size: .
J: TRBJ2-3

CDR3: CASSLTGVYGYTF
DNA: TGTGCCAGCAGTTTAACAGGGGTGTATGGCTACACCTTC
D: TRBD1
V: TRBV28
size: .
J: TRBJ1-2

CDR3: CASSRTTERETQYF
DNA: TGTGCCAGCAGCCGGACGACAGAGCGAGAGACCCAGTACTTC
D: .
V: TRBV3-1/TRBV3-2
size: .
J: TRBJ2-5

CDR3: CASSPRTGDINGYTF
DNA: TGTGCCAGCAGCCCAAGGACAGGGGACATTAATGGCTACACCTTC
D: TRBD1
V: TRBV5-5
size: .
J: TRBJ1-2

CDR3: CATSREGGVSGTSYEQYF
DNA: TGTGCCACCAGCAGAGAGGGGGGGGTTAGCGGCACCTCCTACGAGCAGTACTTC
D: TRBD2
V: TRBV15
size: .
J: TRBJ2-7

CDR3: CASSSRDTQYF
DNA: TGTGCCAGCAGTTCTAGGGATACGCAGTATTTT
D: .
V: TRBV27
size: .
J: TRBJ2-3

CDR3: CASSSTGTVYGYTF
DNA: TGTGCCAGCAGTTCGACCGGGACAGTCTATGGCTACACCTTC
D: TRBD1
V: TRBV6-1
size: .
J: TRBJ1-2

CDR3: CAISEQLNYGYTF
DNA: TGTGCCATCAGTGAACAGCTTAACTATGGCTACACCTTC
D: .
V: TRBV10-3
size: few
J: TRBJ1-2

CDR3: CASSLEGGEVSPLHF
DNA: TGCGCCAGCAGCTTGGAGGGGGGGGAAGTTTCACCCCTCCACTTT
D: .
V: TRBV5-1
size: .
J: TRBJ1-6

CDR3: CAIRKTSGGLSSYEQYF
DNA: TGTGCCATCCGAAAGACTAGCGGGGGGCTTAGCTCCTACGAGCAGTACTTC
D: TRBD2
V: TRBV10-3
size: .
J: TRBJ2-7

CDR3: CASTADLTETQYF
DNA: TGTGCCAGCACTGCTGACTTAACAGAGACCCAGTACTTC
D: .
V: TRBV2
size: few
J: TRBJ2-5

CDR3: CATSDQWADKQFF
DNA: TGTGCCACCAGTGATCAGTGGGCCGACAAGCAGTTCTTC
D: .
V: TRBV24-1
size: .
J: TRBJ2-1

CDR3: CASSFFRADTQYF
DNA: TGTGCCAGCAGTTTCTTTCGCGCAGATACGCAGTATTTT
D: .
V: TRBV27
size: .
J: TRBJ2-3

CDR3: CASSRGGGQEQFF
DNA: TGTGCCAGCTCACGGGGCGGGGGCCAAGAGCAGTTCTTC
D: .
V: TRBV18
size: .
J: TRBJ2-1

CDR3: CASSQTGVNQPQHF
DNA: TGTGCCAGCAGCCAGACAGGAGTCAATCAGCCCCAGCATTTT
D: .
V: TRBV3-1/TRBV3-2
size: .
J: TRBJ1-5

CDR3: CASSRDTLSYEQYF
DNA: TGTGCCAGCAGTCGAGACACTCTCTCCTACGAGCAGTACTTC
D: .
V: TRBV27
size: .
J: TRBJ2-7

CDR3: CSVGQGFQETQYF
DNA: TGCAGCGTTGGTCAGGGATTCCAAGAGACCCAGTACTTC
D: .
V: TRBV29-1
size: .
J: TRBJ2-5

CDR3: CATSPQGSSYEQYF
DNA: TGTGCCACCAGTCCACAGGGGAGCTCCTACGAGCAGTACTTC
D: TRBD1
V: TRBV15
size: .
J: TRBJ2-7

CDR3: CASTLGAGSGYTF
DNA: TGTGCCAGTACCCTCGGTGCAGGGTCGGGCTACACCTTC
D: .
V: TRBV19
size: .
J: TRBJ1-2

CDR3: CASSGGSVDTQYF
DNA: TGTGCCAGTAGCGGGGGGTCGGTAGATACGCAGTATTTT
D: TRBD2
V: TRBV19
size: .
J: TRBJ2-3

CDR3: CASSHPAGPYNEQFF
DNA: TGCGCCAGCAGCCATCCAGCGGGTCCCTACAATGAGCAGTTCTTC
D: .
V: TRBV5-1
size: .
J: TRBJ2-1